This TCR beta chain was sequenced in a study of shared clonotypes between healthy human individuals (TCRdb year 2020). Study-level background: The cohort included three men and a couple of women between 18 and 49 years of age. To increase sequencing depth and limit assay-specific biases, TCR repertoire library preparation and sequencing were carried out by different laboratories using diverse techniques. To estimate repertoire size and how much clonotypes are shared between individuals, the study performed deep sequencing of blood TCR repertoires from about five healthy adults. Per donor, leukapheresis produced somewhere between about 0.94 and 8.9 billion PBMCs. Overall study outcomes, separate from this receptor: Pairwise subsampling led to the expectation that sequencing depth would affect the degree of clonotype sharing among donors. Sampling was limited to blood, and TCR repertoires in tissue likely differ from TCR repertoires in blood. The genetic and exposure-history diversity represented was limited by the small number of donors.

Donors were healthy HIV-negative adults with no recently reported acute infections or vaccinations. Every donor was a Caucasian adult living in Nashville, Tennessee, USA. In the unsorted samples, around 81 million PBMCs were counted, and genomic DNA was extracted using the QIAamp DNA Blood Mini kit. After blood collection by leukapheresis, PBMCs were isolated using Ficoll-Histopaque density gradient centrifugation and then cryopreserved in the vapor phase of liquid nitrogen. Inclusive of the bounding cysteine and phenylalanine, the CDR3 is 14 residues long. Only the CDR3 DNA is retained, 42 bases long and in frame from the first base. CDR1 and CDR2 were assigned from the germline V gene as SNHLY and FYNNEI. The junction shows trimming of 8 bases on V and 1 base on J, and the gene matches do not reach 8 bases of it. TCR CDR3 regions were amplified from genomic DNA by multiplex PCR using the deep immunoSEQ assay. For each cell subset, the extracted genomic DNA was distributed evenly across all wells of several immunoSEQ 96-well plates, and each plate served as one replicate. For unsorted PBMC, roughly 270 ng genomic DNA, equal to 30,000 or so T cell genomes, was loaded into each replicate PCR. Ten immunoSEQ deep assay plates were used to sequence the unsorted PBMC genomic DNA. The purified libraries were quantified using a Qubit 3.0 fluorometer, sized with a Bioanalyzer 2100, and then quantified again using the KAPA Library Quantification kit. Each immunoSEQ 96-well plate was sequenced on its own single-read 150-cycle Illumina NextSeq 550 flow cell. The paper's data handling went like this. The immunoSEQ output contained only junctional sequences without quality scores, so filtering could not match that applied to full-length reads. Sequences were annotated with PyIR, a Python wrapper for IgBLAST v1.9, and V/J genes and CDR3 were assigned using IMGT germline references. Reads were filtered out if the reads had weak V/J assignments (E-value above 1e-6), no CDR3, stop codons, out-of-frame junctions, or ambiguous translated residues. V3J clonotypes were defined as sequences sharing the same inferred V gene, J gene, and CDR3 amino acid sequence. Percentage overlap between repertoires was computed as shared unique clonotypes divided by the size of the smaller repertoire. Repertoire richness was assessed with RTK rarefaction, the Chao1 estimator, and Recon v2.1 estimates of unobserved clonotypes. As stored in TCRdb, this immuneACCESS dataset retains in-frame rearrangements with V and J assigned. A fraction of the clones does not appear; measured against another copy, unresolved V genes explain less than half of the discrepancy, and the remainder lacks a known reason. The V and J calls and clone size are taken from that table; D and trimming were inferred from the DNA. This sample is represented by around 500,000 clones; 79% of them were singletons. The biggest ten clones account for 13% of the sample.

About this clone: The antigen it binds to is not known. The sample holds no much larger clone one base away, and base qualities are not on file.

The sample consisted of PBMCs. The V and J genes are TRBV2 and TRBJ2-7; the central 7 bases match TRBD1. This sequence originates from a woman in her 40s in good health. Some clones in this sample may be carry-over from other donors' samples. The nucleotides are TGTGCCAGCGGAGACAGGGTTGGGTCCTACGAGCAGTACTTC. It specifies CASGDRVGSYEQYF.